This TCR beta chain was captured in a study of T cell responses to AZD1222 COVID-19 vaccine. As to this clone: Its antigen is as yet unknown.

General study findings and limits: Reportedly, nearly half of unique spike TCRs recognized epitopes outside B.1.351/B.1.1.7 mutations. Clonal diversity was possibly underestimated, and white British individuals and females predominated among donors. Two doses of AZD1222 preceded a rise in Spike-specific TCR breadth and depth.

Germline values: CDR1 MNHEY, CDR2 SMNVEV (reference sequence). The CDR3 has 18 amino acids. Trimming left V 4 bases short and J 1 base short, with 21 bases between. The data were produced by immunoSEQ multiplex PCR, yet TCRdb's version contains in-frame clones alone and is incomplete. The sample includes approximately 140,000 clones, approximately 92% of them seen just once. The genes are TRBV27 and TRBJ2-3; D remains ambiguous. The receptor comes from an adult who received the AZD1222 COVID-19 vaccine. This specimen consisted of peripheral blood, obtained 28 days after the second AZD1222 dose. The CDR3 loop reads CASSSPLRAPTGTDTQYF. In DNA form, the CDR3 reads TGTGCCAGCAGTTCGCCGCTCCGGGCCCCTACGGGCACAGATACGCAGTATTTT.